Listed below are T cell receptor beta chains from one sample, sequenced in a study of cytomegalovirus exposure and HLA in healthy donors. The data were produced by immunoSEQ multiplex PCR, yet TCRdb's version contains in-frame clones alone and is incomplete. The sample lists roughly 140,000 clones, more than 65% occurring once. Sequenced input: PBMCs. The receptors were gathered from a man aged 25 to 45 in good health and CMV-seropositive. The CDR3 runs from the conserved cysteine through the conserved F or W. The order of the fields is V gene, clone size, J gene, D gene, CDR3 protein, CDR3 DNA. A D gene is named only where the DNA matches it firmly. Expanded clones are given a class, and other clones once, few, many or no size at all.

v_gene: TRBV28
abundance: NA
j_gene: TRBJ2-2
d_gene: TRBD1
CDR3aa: CASSSGTASNTGELFF
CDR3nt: TGTGCCAGCAGCTCCGGGACAGCTTCGAACACCGGGGAGCTGTTTTTT

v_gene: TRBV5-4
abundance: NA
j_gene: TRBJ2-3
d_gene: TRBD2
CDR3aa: CASSLYSGGSTDTQYF
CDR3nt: TGTGCCAGCAGCTTGTATTCGGGAGGGAGCACAGATACGCAGTATTTT

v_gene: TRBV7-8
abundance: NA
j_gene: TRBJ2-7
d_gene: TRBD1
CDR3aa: CASSLQSGGEQYF
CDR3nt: TGTGCCAGCAGCTTACAGTCAGGGGGTGAGCAGTACTTC

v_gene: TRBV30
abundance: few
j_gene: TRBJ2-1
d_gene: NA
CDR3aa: CAWSVFGDWQFF
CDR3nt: TGTGCCTGGAGTGTATTTGGGGACTGGCAGTTCTTC

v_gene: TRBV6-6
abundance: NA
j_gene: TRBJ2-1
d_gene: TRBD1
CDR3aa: CASRYDRGNNEQFF
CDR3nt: TGTGCCAGCAGATACGACAGGGGAAACAATGAGCAGTTCTTC

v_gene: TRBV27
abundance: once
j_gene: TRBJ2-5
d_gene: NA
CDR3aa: CASSPMSRGGETQYF
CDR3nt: TGTGCCAGCAGTCCCATGTCTCGGGGAGGCGAGACCCAGTACTTC

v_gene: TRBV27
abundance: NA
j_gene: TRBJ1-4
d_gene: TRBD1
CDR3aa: CASSLTGTGGAGEKLFF
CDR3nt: TGTGCCAGCAGTTTAACCGGAACAGGGGGCGCGGGGGAAAAACTGTTTTTT

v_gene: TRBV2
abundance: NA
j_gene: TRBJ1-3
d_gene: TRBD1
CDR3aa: CASSVGDRGGNTIYF
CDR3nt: TGTGCCAGCAGTGTTGGGGACAGGGGTGGAAACACCATATATTTT

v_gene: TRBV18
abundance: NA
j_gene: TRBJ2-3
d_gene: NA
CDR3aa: CASSPPVQGNLADTQYF
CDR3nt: TGTGCCAGCTCACCACCAGTACAGGGAAACTTGGCAGATACGCAGTATTTT

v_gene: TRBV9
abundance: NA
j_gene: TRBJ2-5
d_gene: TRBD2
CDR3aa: CASSYPTSGSGTQYF
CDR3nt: TGTGCCAGCAGTTACCCGACTAGCGGTAGTGGGACCCAGTACTTC

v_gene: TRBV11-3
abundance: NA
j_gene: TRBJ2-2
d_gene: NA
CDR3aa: CASSLAGGDTGELFF
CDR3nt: TGTGCCAGCAGCTTAGCAGGAGGGGACACCGGGGAGCTGTTTTTT

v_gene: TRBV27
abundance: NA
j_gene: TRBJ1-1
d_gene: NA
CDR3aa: CASIISVEGNTEAFF
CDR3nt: TGTGCCAGCATAATCTCTGTCGAGGGAAACACTGAAGCTTTCTTT

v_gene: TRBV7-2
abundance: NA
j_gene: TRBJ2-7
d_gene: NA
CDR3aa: CASSFLSYEQYF
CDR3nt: TGTGCCAGCAGCTTTCTGTCCTACGAGCAGTACTTC

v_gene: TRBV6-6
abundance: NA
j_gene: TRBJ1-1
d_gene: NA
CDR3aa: CASSYGQGLNTEAFF
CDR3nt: TGTGCCAGCAGTTACGGGCAGGGTTTGAACACTGAAGCTTTCTTT

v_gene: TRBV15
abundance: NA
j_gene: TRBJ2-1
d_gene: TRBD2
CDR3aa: CATLSAGGRTNEQFF
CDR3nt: TGTGCCACCCTTTCAGCGGGGGGAAGAACCAATGAGCAGTTCTTC

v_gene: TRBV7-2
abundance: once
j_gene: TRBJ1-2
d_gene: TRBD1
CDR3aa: CASSSTGNYGYTF
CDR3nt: TGTGCCAGCAGCTCGACAGGGAACTATGGCTACACCTTC

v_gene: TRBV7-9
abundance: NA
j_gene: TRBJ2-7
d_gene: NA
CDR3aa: CASSLALAGAGEQYF
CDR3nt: TGTGCCAGCAGCTTAGCGCTGGCAGGGGCGGGCGAGCAGTACTTC

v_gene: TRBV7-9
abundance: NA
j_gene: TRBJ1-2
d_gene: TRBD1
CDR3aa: CASSLETRGQGYTF
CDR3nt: TGTGCCAGCAGCTTAGAAACCAGGGGACAGGGCTACACCTTC

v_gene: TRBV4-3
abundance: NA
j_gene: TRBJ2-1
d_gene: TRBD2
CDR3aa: CASSQIAGGLYNEQFF
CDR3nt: TGCGCCAGCAGCCAAATAGCGGGGGGGCTTTACAATGAGCAGTTCTTC

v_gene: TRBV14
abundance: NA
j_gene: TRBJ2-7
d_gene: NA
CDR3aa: CASSPQSGYEQYF
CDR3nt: TGTGCCAGCAGCCCCCAGTCGGGGTACGAGCAGTACTTC

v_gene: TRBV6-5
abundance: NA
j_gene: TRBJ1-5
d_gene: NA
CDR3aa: CASSKERGSNQPQHF
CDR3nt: TGTGCCAGCAGTAAAGAGAGAGGGAGCAATCAGCCCCAGCATTTT

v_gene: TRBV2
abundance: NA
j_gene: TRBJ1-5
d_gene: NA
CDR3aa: CASSGGDSNQPQHF
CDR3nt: TGTGCCAGCAGTGGCGGGGACAGCAATCAGCCCCAGCATTTT

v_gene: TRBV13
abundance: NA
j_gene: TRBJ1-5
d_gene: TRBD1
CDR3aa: CASSPDRGAPQPQHF
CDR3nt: TGTGCCAGCAGCCCGGACAGGGGAGCTCCTCAGCCCCAGCATTTT

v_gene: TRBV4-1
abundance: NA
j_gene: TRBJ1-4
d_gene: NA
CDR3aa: CASSQGQPGVEKLFF
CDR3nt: TGCGCCAGCAGCCAAGGACAGCCTGGGGTTGAAAAACTGTTTTTT

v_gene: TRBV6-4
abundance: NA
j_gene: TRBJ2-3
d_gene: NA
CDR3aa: CASAGTGTDTQYF
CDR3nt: TGTGCCAGCGCCGGGACTGGCACAGATACGCAGTATTTT

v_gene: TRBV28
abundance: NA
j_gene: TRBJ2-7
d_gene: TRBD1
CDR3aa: CASSLVQGTHEQYF
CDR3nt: TGTGCCAGCAGTTTAGTACAGGGGACCCACGAGCAGTACTTC

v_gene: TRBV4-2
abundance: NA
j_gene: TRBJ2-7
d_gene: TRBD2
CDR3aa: CASSQDGSGGEQYF
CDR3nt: TGTGCCAGCAGCCAAGATGGTAGCGGGGGGGAGCAGTACTTC

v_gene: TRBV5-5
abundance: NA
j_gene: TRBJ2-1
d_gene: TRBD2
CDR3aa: CASSLEGAGGHHNEQFF
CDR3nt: TGTGCCAGCAGCTTGGAGGGGGCGGGGGGGCACCACAATGAGCAGTTCTTC

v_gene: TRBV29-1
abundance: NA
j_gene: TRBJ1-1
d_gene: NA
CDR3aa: CSVGTAEAFF
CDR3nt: TGCAGCGTTGGAACGGCTGAAGCTTTCTTT

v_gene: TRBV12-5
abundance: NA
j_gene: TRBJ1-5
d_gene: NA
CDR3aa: CAASRRDQPQHF
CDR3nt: TGTGCTGCCTCCCGGAGGGATCAGCCCCAGCATTTT

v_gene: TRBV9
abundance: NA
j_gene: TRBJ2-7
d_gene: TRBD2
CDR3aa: CASSVDSGGEKYF
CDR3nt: TGTGCCAGCAGCGTAGATAGCGGGGGAGAAAAGTACTTC

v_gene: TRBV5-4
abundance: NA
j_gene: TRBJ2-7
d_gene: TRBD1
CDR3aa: CASSFGRTGVYEQYF
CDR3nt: TGTGCCAGCAGCTTCGGAAGGACAGGGGTCTACGAGCAGTACTTC

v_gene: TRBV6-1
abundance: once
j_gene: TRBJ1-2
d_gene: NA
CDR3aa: CASRRGEDYGYTF
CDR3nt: TGTGCCAGCAGGCGCGGGGAGGACTATGGCTACACCTTC

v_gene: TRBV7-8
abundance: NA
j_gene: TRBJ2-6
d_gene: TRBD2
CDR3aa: CASSLAAGAQSGANVLTF
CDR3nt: TGTGCCAGCAGCTTAGCAGCGGGGGCCCAGTCTGGGGCCAACGTCCTGACTTTC

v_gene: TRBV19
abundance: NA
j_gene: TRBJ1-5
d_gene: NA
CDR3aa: CASKAGDSNQPQHF
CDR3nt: TGTGCCAGCAAAGCAGGGGATAGCAATCAGCCCCAGCATTTT

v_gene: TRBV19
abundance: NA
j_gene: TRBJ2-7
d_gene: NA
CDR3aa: CASSVGLLYEQYF
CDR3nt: TGTGCCAGTAGTGTAGGTCTCCTCTACGAGCAGTACTTC

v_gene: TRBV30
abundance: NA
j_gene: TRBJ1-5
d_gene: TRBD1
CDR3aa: CAWSGAGGQPQHF
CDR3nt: TGTGCCTGGAGTGGGGCAGGGGGACAGCCCCAGCATTTT

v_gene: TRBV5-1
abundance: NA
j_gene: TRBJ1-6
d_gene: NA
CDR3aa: CASSGGQRYNSPLHF
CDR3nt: TGCGCCAGCAGCGGAGGACAGCGTTATAATTCACCCCTCCACTTT

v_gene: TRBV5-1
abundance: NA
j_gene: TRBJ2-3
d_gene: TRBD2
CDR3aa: CASSSSSSGSTDTQYF
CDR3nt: TGCGCCAGCAGCTCCTCCTCTAGCGGGAGTACAGATACGCAGTATTTT

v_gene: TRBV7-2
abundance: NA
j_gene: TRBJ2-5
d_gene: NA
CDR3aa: CASSARGSETQYF
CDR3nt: TGTGCCAGCAGCGCCAGGGGTTCGGAGACCCAGTACTTC

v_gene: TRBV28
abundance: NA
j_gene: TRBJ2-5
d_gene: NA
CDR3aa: CASTLSGRGTQYF
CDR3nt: TGTGCCAGCACCCTCTCAGGGCGAGGGACCCAGTACTTC

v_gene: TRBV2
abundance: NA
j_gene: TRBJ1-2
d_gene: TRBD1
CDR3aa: CASTWTGAPDGYTF
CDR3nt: TGTGCCAGCACTTGGACAGGAGCTCCTGATGGCTACACCTTC

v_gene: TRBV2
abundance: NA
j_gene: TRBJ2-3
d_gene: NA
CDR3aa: CASALGPHTDTQYF
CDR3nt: TGTGCCAGCGCCTTGGGGCCCCACACAGATACGCAGTATTTT

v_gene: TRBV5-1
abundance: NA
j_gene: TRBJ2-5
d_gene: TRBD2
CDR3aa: CASSRTGLAGEETQYF
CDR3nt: TGCGCCAGCAGCCGGACGGGGCTAGCGGGCGAAGAGACCCAGTACTTC

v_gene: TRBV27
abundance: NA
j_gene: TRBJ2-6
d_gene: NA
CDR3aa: CASSLYTVGVSSGANVLTF
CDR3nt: TGTGCCAGCAGTCTCTACACGGTAGGGGTCTCCTCTGGGGCCAACGTCCTGACTTTC

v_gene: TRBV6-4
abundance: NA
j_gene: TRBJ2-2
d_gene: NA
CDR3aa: CASSDTDRAGELFF
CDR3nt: TGTGCCAGCAGTGATACGGACAGAGCCGGGGAGCTGTTTTTT

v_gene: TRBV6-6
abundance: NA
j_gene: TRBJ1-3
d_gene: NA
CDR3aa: CASSHGTSAGNTIYF
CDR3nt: TGTGCCAGCAGCCACGGGACATCGGCAGGAAACACCATATATTTT

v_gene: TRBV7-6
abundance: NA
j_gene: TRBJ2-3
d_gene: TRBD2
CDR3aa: CASSPGLAGGDTDTQYF
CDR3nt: TGTGCCAGCAGCCCGGGACTAGCGGGGGGAGACACAGATACGCAGTATTTT

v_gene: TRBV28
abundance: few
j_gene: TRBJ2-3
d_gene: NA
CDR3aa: CASSPGGPGVDTQYF
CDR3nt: TGTGCCAGCAGCCCCGGGGGGCCCGGGGTGGATACGCAGTATTTT

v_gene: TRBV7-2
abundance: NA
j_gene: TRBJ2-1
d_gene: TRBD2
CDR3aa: CASSSGPPSGRAIEQFF
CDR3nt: TGTGCCAGCAGCTCAGGCCCCCCTAGCGGGAGGGCCATTGAGCAGTTCTTC

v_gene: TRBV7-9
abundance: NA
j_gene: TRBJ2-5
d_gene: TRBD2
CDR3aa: CSSSLDSGRTKETQYF
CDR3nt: TGTTCCAGCAGCTTAGATAGCGGGAGGACAAAAGAGACCCAGTACTTC

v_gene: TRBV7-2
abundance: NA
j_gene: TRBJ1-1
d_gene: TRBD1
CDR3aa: CASRSTGTENTEAFF
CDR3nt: TGTGCCAGCAGATCCACCGGGACAGAAAACACTGAAGCTTTCTTT